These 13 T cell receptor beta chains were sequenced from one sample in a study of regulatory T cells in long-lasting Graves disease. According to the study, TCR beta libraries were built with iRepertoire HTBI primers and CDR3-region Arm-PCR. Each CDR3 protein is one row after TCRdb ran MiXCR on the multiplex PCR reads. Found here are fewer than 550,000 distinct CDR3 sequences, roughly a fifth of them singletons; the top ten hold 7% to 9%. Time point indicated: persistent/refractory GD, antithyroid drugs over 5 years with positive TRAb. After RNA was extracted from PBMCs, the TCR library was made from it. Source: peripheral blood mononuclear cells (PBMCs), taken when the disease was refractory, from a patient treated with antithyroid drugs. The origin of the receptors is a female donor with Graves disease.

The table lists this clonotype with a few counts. This chain's CDR3 is CSALGQNSGGTSTDTQYF. The CDR3 DNA reads as TGCAGTGCTCTCGGACAGAATAGCGGGGGGACTAGCACAGATACGCAGTATTTT. V and J are TRBV20-1 and TRBJ2-3, with 10 bases matching TRBD2. Trimming cost V 5 bases and J 0 bases; bases outside gene matches: 14. Germline V gene data show CDR1 as DFQATT and CDR2 as SNEGSKA (reference sequence). This CDR3 is built from 18 residues.

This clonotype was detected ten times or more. The CDR3 reads CASSVGGLRTEAFF. The CDR3 bases are TGTGCCAGCAGCGTAGGGGGGCTAAGGACTGAAGCTTTCTTT. V is TRBV9 and J is TRBJ1-1; D may be TRBD1 (6 bases). The V gene's germline CDR1 is SGDLS and CDR2 YYNGEE. V lost 0 bases, J lost 5 bases, and 11 bases lay in between. The CDR3 covers 14 residues.

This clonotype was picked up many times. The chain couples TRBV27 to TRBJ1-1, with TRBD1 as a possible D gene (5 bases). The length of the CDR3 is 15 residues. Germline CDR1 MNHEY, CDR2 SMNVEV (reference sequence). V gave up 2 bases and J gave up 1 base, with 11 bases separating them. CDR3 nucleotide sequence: TGTGCCAGCAGTTTAATCGACAGAAAGAACACTGAAGCTTTCTTT. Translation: CASSLIDRKNTEAFF.

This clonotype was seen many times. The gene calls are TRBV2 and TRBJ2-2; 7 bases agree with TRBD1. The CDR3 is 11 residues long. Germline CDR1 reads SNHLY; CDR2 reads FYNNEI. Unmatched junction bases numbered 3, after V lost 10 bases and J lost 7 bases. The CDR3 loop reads CANRGRGELFF. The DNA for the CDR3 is TGTGCCAACAGGGGTCGCGGGGAGCTGTTTTTT. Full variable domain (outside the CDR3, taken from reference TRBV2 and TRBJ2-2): EPEVTQTPSHQVTQMGQEVILRCVPISNHLYFYWYRQILGQKVEFLVSFYNNEISEKSEIFDDQFSVERPDGSNFTLKIRSTKLEDSAMYFCANRGRGELFFGEGSRLTVL.

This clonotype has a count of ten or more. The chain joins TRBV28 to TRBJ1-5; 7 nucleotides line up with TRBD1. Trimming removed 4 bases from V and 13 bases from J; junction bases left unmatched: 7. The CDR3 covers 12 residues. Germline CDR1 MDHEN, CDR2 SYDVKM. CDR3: CASSSGQAIQHF. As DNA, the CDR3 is TGTGCCAGCAGTTCCGGACAGGCCATACAGCATTTT.

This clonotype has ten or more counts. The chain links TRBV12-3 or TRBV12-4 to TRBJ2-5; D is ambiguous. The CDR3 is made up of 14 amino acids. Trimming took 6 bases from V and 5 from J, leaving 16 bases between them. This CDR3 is CASRGEEVGETQYF. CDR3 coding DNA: TGTGCCAGCAGGGGCGAAGAGGTAGGGGAGACCCAGTACTTC.

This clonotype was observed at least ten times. The CDR3 nucleotides read TGTGCCAGCAGCTTAGATATTGTTACAGTCATGAACACTGAAGCTTTCTTT. Its translation: CASSLDIVTVMNTEAFF. The rearrangement uses TRBV11-2 and TRBJ1-1; D remains ambiguous. Germline V gives CDR1 SGHAT, CDR2 FQNNGV. V was cut by 0 bases and J by 0 bases, with 14 bases left in between. This CDR3 comprises 17 residues.

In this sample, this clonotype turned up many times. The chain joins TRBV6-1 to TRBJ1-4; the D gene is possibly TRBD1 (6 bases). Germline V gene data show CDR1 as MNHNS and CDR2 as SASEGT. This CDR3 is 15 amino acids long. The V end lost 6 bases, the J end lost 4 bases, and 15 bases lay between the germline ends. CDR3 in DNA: TGTGCCAGCAGATTAGAGGACAGCCTTAATGAAAAACTGTTTTTT. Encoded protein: CASRLEDSLNEKLFF.

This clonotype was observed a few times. Here the CDR3 reads CSVEGNQPQHF. The CDR3 nucleotides are TGCAGCGTTGAAGGCAATCAGCCCCAGCATTTT. The genes are TRBV29-1 and TRBJ1-5; no definite D call. CDR3 length: 11 amino acids. In germline, CDR1 is SQVTM, CDR2 ANQGSEA. Trimming removed 1 base from V and 2 bases from J, with 0 bases in between.

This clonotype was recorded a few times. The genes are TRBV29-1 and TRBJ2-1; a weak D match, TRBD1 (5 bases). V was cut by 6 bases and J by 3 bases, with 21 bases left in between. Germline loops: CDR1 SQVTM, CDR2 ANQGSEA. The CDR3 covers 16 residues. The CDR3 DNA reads TGCAGCGTCGAAATCGTGGACACACCACGCTACAATGAGCAGTTCTTC. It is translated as CSVEIVDTPRYNEQFF.

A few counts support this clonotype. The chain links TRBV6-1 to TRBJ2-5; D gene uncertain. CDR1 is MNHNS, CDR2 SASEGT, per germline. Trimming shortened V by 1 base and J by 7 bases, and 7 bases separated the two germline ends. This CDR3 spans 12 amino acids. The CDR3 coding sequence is TGTGCCAGCAGTGAAGGGGAAGGGACCCAGTACTTC. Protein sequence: CASSEGEGTQYF.

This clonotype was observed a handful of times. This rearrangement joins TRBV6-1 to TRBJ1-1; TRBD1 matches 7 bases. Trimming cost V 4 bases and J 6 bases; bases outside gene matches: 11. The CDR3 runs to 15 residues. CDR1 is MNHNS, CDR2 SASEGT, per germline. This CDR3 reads CASSARQGWISEAFF. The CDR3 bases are TGTGCCAGCAGTGCGCGACAGGGCTGGATCTCTGAAGCTTTCTTT.

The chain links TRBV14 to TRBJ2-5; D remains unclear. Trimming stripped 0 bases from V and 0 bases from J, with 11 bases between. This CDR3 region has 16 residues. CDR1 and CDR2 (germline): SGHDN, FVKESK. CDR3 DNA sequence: TGTGCCAGCAGCCAAGAAGACTGGCCCCACCAAGAGACCCAGTACTTC. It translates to CASSQEDWPHQETQYF.